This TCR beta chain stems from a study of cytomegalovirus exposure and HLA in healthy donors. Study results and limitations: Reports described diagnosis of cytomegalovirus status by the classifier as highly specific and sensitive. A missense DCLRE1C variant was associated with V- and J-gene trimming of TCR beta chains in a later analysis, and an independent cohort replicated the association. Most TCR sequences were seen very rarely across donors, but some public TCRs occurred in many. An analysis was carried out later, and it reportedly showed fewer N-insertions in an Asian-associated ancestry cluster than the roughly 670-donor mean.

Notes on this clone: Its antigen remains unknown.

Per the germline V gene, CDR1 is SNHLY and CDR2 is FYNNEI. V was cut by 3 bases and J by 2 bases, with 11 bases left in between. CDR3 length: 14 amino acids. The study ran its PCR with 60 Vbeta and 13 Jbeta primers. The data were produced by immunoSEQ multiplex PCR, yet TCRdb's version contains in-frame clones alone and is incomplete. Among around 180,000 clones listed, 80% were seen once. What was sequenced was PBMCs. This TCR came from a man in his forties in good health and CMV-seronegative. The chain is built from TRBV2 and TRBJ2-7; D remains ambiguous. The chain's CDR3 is CASSDGGGPYEQYF. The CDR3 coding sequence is TGTGCCAGCAGTGATGGCGGCGGCCCCTACGAGCAGTACTTC.